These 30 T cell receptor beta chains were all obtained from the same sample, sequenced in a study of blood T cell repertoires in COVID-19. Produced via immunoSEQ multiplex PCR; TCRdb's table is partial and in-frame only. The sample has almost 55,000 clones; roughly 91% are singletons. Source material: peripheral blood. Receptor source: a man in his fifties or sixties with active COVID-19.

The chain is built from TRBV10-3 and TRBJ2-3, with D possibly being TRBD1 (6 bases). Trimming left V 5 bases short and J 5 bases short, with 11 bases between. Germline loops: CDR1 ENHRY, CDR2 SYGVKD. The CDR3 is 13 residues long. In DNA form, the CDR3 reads TGTGCCATCAGTTCCAAGGGGGAAGATACGCAGTATTTT. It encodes CAISSKGEDTQYF.

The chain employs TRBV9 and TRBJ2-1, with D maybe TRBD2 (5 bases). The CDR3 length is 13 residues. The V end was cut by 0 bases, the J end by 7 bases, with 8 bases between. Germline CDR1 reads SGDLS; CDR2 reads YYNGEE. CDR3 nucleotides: TGTGCCAGCAGCGTAGATTCGGGAAATGAGCAGTTCTTC. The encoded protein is CASSVDSGNEQFF.

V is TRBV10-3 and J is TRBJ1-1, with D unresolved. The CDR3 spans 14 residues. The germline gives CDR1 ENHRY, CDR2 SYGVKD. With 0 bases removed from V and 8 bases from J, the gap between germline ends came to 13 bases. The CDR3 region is CAISESLKNNEAFF. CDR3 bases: TGTGCCATCAGTGAGTCCTTAAAGAACAACGAAGCTTTCTTT.

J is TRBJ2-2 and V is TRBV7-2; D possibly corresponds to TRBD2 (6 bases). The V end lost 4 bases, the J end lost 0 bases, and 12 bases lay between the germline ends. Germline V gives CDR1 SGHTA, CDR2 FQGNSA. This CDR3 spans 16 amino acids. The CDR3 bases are TGTGCCAGCAGCTCCGACTGGGGGGCGAACACCGGGGAGCTGTTTTTT. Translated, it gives CASSSDWGANTGELFF.

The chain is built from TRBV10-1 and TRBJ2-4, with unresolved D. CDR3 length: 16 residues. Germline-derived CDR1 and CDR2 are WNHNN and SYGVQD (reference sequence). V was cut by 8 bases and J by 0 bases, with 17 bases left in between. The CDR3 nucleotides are TGCGCCAGCCCCGAGTGCGGCCCTCGAGCCAAAAACATTCAGTACTTC. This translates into CASPECGPRAKNIQYF.

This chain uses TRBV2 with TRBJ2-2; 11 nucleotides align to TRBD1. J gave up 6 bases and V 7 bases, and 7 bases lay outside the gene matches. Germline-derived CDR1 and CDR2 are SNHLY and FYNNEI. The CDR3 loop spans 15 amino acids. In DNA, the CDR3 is TGTGCCAGCACCCCGGACAGGGGGCGGGCCGGGGAGCTGTTTTTT. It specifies CASTPDRGRAGELFF. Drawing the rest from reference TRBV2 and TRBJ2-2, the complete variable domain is EPEVTQTPSHQVTQMGQEVILRCVPISNHLYFYWYRQILGQKVEFLVSFYNNEISEKSEIFDDQFSVERPDGSNFTLKIRSTKLEDSAMYFCASTPDRGRAGELFFGEGSRLTVL.

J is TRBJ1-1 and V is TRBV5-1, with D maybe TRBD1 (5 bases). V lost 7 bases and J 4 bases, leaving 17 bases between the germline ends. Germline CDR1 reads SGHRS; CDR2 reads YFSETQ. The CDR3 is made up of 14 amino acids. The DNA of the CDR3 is TGCGCCAGCCTTCCCTCTCTTCAGGGCACTGAAGCTTTCTTT. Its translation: CASLPSLQGTEAFF.

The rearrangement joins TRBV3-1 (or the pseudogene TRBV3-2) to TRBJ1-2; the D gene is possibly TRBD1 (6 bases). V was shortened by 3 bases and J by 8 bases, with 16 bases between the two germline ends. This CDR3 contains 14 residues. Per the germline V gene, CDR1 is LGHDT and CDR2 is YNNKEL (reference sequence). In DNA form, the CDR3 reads TGTGCCAGCAGCCAGCGTAACCAGGGGCGAGGCTACACCTTC. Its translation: CASSQRNQGRGYTF.

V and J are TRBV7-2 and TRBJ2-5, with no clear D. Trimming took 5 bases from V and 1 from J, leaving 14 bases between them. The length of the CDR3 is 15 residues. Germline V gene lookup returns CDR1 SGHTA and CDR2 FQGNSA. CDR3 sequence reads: CASSADSTSQETQYF. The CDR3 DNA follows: TGTGCCAGCAGCGCAGACTCGACCTCCCAAGAGACCCAGTACTTC.

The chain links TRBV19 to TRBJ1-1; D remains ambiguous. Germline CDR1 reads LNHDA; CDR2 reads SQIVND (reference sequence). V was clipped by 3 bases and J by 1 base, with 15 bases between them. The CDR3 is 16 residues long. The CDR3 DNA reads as TGTGCCAGTAGTATTCCCAGCGCGGAAGGGAACACTGAAGCTTTCTTT. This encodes CASSIPSAEGNTEAFF.

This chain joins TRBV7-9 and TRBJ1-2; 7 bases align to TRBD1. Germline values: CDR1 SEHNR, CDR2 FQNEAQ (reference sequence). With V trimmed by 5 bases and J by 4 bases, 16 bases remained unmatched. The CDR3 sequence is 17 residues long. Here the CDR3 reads CASSPSMSYGTAYGYTF. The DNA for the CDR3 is TGTGCCAGCAGCCCTTCTATGTCGTACGGGACAGCCTATGGCTACACCTTC.

In DNA form, the CDR3 reads TGTGCCAGCAGCTTAGCGAGTCTACCTCCTGGAAACACCATATATTTT. This gives the protein CASSLASLPPGNTIYF. The J gene is TRBJ1-3, the V gene TRBV7-2; the D is unclear. This CDR3 is 16 amino acids long. V was pared by 0 bases and J by 2 bases, with 11 bases between. Germline lookup yields CDR1 SGHTA and CDR2 FQGNSA.

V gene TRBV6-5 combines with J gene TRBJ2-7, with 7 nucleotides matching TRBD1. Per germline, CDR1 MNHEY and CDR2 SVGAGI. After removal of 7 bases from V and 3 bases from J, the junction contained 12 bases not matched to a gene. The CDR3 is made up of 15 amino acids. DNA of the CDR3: TGTGCCAGCAACGCACCGAGACAGGGCAGCTACGAGCAGTACTTC. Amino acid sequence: CASNAPRQGSYEQYF.

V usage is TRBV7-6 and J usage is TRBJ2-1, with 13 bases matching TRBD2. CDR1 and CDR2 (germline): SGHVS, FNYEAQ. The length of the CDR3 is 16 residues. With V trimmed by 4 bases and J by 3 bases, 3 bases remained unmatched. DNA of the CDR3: TGTGCCAGCAGCTCGACTAGCGGGGGGTTCTACAATGAGCAGTTCTTC. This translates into CASSSTSGGFYNEQFF.

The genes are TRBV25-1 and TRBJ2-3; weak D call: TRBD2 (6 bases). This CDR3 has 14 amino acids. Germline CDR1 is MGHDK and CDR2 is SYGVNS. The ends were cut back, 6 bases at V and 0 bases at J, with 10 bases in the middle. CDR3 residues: CASSVGGSTDTQYF. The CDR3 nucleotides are TGTGCCAGCAGCGTAGGAGGGAGCACAGATACGCAGTATTTT.

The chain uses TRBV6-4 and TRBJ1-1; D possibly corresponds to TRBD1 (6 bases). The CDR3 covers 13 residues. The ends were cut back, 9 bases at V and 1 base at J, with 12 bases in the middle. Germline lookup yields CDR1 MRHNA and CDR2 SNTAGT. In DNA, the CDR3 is TGTGCCAGTTCCCCACAGGGGAACACTGAAGCTTTCTTT. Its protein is CASSPQGNTEAFF.

CDR3 protein: CASSAGNPKAGGRKYF. The CDR3 DNA follows: TGTGCCAGCAGCGCCGGTAACCCGAAAGCTGGGGGCCGGAAGTACTTC. V is TRBV7-2 and J is TRBJ2-7; a weak D match, TRBD1 (6 bases). V was cut by 5 bases and J by 11 bases, with 28 bases left in between. The CDR3 consists of 16 residues. Looked up from germline, CDR1 is SGHTA and CDR2 is FQGNSA.

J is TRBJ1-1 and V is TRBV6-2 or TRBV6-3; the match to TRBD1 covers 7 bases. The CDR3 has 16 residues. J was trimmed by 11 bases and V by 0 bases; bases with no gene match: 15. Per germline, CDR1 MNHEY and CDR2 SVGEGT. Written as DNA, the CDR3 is TGTGCCAGCAGTTACTCAGCGAGGGACAGCCAACCGGCCGCTTTCTTT. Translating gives CASSYSARDSQPAAFF.

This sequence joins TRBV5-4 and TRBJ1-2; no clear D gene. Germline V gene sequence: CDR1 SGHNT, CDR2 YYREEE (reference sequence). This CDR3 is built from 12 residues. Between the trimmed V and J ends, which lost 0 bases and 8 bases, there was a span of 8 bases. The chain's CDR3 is CASSLDEGGYTF. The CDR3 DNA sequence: TGTGCCAGCAGCTTGGACGAGGGAGGCTACACCTTC.

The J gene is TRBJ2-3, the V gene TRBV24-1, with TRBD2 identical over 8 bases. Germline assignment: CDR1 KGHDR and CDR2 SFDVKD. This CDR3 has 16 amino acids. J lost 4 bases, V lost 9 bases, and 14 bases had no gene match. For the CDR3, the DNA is TGTGCCACCGGGGCCCCAGCGGGAGAACATTCAGATACGCAGTATTTT. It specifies CATGAPAGEHSDTQYF.

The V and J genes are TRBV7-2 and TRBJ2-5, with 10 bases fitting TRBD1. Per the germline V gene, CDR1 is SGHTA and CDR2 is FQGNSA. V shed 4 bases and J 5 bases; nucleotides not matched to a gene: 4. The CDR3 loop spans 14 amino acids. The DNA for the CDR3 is TGTGCCAGCAGCTCTGACAGGGGGCGGGAGACCCAGTACTTC. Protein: CASSSDRGRETQYF.

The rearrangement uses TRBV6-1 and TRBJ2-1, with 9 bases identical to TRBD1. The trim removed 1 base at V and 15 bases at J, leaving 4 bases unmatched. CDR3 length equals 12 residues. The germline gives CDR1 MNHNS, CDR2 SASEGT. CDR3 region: CASSEGQGGGFF. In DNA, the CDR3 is TGTGCCAGCAGTGAAGGACAGGGGGGTGGGTTCTTC.

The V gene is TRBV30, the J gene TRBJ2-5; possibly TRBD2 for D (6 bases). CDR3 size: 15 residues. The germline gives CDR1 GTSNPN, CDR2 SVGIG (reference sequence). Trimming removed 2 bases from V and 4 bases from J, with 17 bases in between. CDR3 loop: CAWSRGQGLGETQYF. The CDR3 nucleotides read TGTGCCTGGAGTCGTGGGCAGGGACTTGGAGAGACCCAGTACTTC.

The CDR3 loop is CASSTSVTGELFF. Written as DNA, the CDR3 is TGCGCCAGCAGCACTAGCGTCACCGGGGAGCTGTTTTTT. This rearrangement joins TRBV5-1 to TRBJ2-2, with 7 bases matching TRBD2. Germline V gives CDR1 SGHRS, CDR2 YFSETQ. This CDR3 has 13 amino acids. V was pared by 4 bases and J by 4 bases, with 1 base of the junction left unmatched.

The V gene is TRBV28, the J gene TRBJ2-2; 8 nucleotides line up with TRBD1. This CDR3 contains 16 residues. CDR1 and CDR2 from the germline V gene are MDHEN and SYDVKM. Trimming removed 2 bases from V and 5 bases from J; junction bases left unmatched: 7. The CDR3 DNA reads TGTGCCAGCAGTTTAGCAGGGGGCGTCTGGACCGGGGAGCTGTTTTTT. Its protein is CASSLAGGVWTGELFF.

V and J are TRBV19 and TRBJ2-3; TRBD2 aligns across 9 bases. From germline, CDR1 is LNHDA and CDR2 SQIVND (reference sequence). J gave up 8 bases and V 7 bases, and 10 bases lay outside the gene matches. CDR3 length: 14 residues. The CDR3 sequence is CASKVSGGSGTQYF. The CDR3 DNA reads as TGTGCCAGTAAGGTTAGCGGGGGTTCAGGTACGCAGTATTTT.

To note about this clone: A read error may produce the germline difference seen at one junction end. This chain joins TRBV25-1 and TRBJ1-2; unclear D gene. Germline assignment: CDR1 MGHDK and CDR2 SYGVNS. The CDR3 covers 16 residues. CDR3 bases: TGTGCCAGCAGCCACATTTCCGGAGGGAAGGACTACGGCTACACCTTC. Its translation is CASSHISGGKDYGYTF.

The CDR3 DNA reads as TGTGCCAGCCAGTGGGCGAAAGAGACCCAGTACTTC. Translating gives CASQWAKETQYF. This chain links TRBV6-5 with TRBJ2-5; D gene unclear. CDR1 and CDR2 from the germline V gene are MNHEY and SVGAGI. The V gene lost 8 bases and the J gene lost 3 bases, with 10 bases spanning the gap. This CDR3 contains 12 residues.

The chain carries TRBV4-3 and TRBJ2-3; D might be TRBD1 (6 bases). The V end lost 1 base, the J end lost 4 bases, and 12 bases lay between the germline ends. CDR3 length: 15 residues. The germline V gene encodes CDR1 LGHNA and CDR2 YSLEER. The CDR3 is CASSQARRGPDTQYF. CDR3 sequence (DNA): TGCGCCAGCAGCCAAGCCCGCAGGGGTCCAGATACGCAGTATTTT.

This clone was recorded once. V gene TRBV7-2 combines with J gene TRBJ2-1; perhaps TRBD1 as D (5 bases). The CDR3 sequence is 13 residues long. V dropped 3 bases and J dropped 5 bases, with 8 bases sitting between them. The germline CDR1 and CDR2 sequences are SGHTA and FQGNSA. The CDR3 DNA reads TGTGCCAGCAGCTTTACAGGAGACAATGAGCAGTTCTTC. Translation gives CASSFTGDNEQFF. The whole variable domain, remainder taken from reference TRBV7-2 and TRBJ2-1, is GAGVSQSPSNKVTEKGKDVELRCDPISGHTALYWYRQSLGQGLEFLIYFQGNSAPDKSGLPSDRFSAERTGGSVSTLTIQRTQQEDSAVYLCASSFTGDNEQFFGPGTRLTVL.